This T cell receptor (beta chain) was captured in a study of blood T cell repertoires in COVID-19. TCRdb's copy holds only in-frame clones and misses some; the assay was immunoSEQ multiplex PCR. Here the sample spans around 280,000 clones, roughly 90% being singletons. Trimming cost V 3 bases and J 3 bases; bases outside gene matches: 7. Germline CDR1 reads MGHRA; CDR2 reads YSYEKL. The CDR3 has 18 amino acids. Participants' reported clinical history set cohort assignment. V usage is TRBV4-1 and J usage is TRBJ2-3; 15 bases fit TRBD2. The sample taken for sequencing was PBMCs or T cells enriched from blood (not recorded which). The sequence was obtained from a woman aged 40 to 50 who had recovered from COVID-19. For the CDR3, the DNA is TGCGCCAGCAGCCACGGACTAGCGGGGGGGATGCGTACAGATACGCAGTATTTT. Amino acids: CASSHGLAGGMRTDTQYF.